This T cell receptor beta chain emerged from a study of cytomegalovirus exposure and HLA in healthy donors. As for the study in general: Most donors, roughly 77% of around 400 genotyped, fell in the Caucasian-associated ancestry cluster. Whole-study results and caveats: Researchers catalogued some 160 TCR beta chains as cytomegalovirus-associated. Judged likely to be a sequencing artifact was a cluster of highly shared sequence variants.

Trimming pared 6 bases from V and 6 bases from J, leaving 21 bases between. The CDR3 is 15 residues long. Germline V lookup: CDR1 LNHDA, CDR2 SQIVND (reference sequence). It was with 60 Vbeta and 13 Jbeta primers that the PCR ran. Original handling: The count from a later analysis was some 76 million unique TCR beta chains, some 10 million of them shared. TCRdb's table, derived via immunoSEQ multiplex PCR, lists solely in-frame clones and lacks some. V and J calls and clone size are as listed in that table; D and trimming were resolved from the DNA. This sample has fewer than 250,000 clones, with about four fifths found just once. A note on this clone: The antigen is not known.

This clonotype was sampled from a woman aged 45-60 years in good health and CMV-seropositive. Sequenced material: PBMCs. The chain recombines TRBV19 with TRBJ2-7; D may be TRBD2 (5 bases). CDR3 loop: CASREAAAPIGEQYF. The DNA for the CDR3 is TGTGCCAGTAGGGAGGCGGCAGCCCCTATTGGCGAGCAGTACTTC.